The TCR beta chain under discussion was sequenced for a study of blood T cells in healthy people across ages. At the level of the study: About one barcoded beta molecule was captured per two T cells (by template switching).

As regards this clonotype: Antigen: not known.

Study-level results: Aged donors had fewer naive CD4+ cells and lower diversity than long-lived donors.

Isolated PBMCs totaled at least 7 million in each sample. Primers used in a second PCR of roughly 6 to 12 cycles were a sample-barcoded 5' primer and a J-beta primer mix. Each CDR3 protein gets one entry after TCRdb re-called the 5' RACE reads with MiXCR. Among hundreds of thousands of distinct CDR3 sequences listed, roughly 58% were seen once. CDR3 size: 14 residues. Per the germline V gene, CDR1 is LGHDT and CDR2 is YNNKEL (reference sequence). The receptor's source is a man between 60 and 75 years old in good health. Sequencing was performed on blood. This chain uses TRBV3-1 with TRBJ2-7; TRBD1 is a possible D gene (5 bases). The DNA end favors TRBJ2-5, so the J call may be wrong. The CDR3 sequence: CASSRQGNLETQYF. The CDR3 region has the DNA TGTGCCAGCAGCCGGCAGGGCAATCTAGAGACCCAGTACTTC.